The 23 T cell receptor beta chains given below trace back to one sample, sequenced in a study of cytomegalovirus exposure and HLA in healthy donors. Use of 60 Vbeta and 13 Jbeta primers characterized the PCR. TCRdb's table, derived via immunoSEQ multiplex PCR, lists solely in-frame clones and lacks some. The sample holds roughly 66,000 clones, around 77% seen once. Sequenced material: PBMCs. These receptors all stem from a man aged 50 to 59 in good health and CMV-seronegative.

This clone has more than one count but fewer than ten. The chain links TRBV2 to TRBJ2-1, with D maybe TRBD1 (6 bases). V was pared by 4 bases and J by 14 bases, with 12 bases between. CDR1 is SNHLY and CDR2 is FYNNEI in the germline V gene. This CDR3 has 11 amino acids. CDR3 nucleotide sequence: TGTGCCAGCAGTGCAGACAGGATGGAGTTCTTC. Amino acid sequence: CASSADRMEFF.

This clone was seen a handful of times. The V and J genes are TRBV11-2 and TRBJ1-5; a weak D match, TRBD1 (5 bases). The CDR3 runs 15 residues. The ends were cut back, 1 base at V and 6 bases at J, with 13 bases in the middle. Looked up from germline, CDR1 is SGHAT and CDR2 is FQNNGV. The CDR3: CASSLGSGGTQPQHF. In DNA form, the CDR3 reads TGTGCCAGCAGCTTAGGGTCCGGGGGTACTCAGCCCCAGCATTTT.

This chain links TRBV10-2 with TRBJ2-2; D might be TRBD2 (6 bases). With 6 bases removed from V and 5 bases from J, the gap between germline ends came to 10 bases. The V gene's germline CDR1 is WSHSY and CDR2 SAAADI. The CDR3 extends over 13 amino acids. CDR3: CASRRGGTGELFF. The CDR3 DNA reads as TGCGCCAGCAGGCGGGGAGGAACCGGGGAGCTGTTTTTT.

In nucleotides, the CDR3 is TGTGCCAGCAGGTCGAACAGCGGGGGAAGTTACGAGCAGTACTTC. Encoded protein: CASRSNSGGSYEQYF. The genes are TRBV7-8 and TRBJ2-7; 8 positions agree with TRBD2. Germline-derived CDR1 and CDR2 are SGHVS and FQNEAQ. This CDR3 spans 15 amino acids. V lost 6 bases and J lost 4; bases outside the gene matches: 11.

The chain joins TRBV13 to TRBJ1-3; 7 nucleotides agree with TRBD1. Germline V gives CDR1 PRHDT, CDR2 FYEKMQ (reference sequence). V was pared by 2 bases and J by 2 bases, with 12 bases of the junction left unmatched. The CDR3 totals 18 residues. The CDR3 sequence: CASSLLFETGTPGNTIYF. CDR3 DNA: TGTGCCAGCAGCTTACTCTTTGAGACAGGGACCCCTGGAAACACCATATATTTT.

The chain carries TRBV27 and TRBJ2-5; 7 nucleotides align to TRBD2. Trimming at V came to 9 bases and at J to 4 bases, leaving 17 bases not matched to a gene. This CDR3 is built from 16 residues. CDR1 and CDR2 from the germline V gene are MNHEY and SMNVEV (reference sequence). CDR3 loop: CARTSLTSRFRETQYF. CDR3 DNA sequence: TGTGCCAGAACTTCCCTGACTAGCAGGTTTCGAGAGACCCAGTACTTC.

This chain uses TRBV28 with TRBJ2-5; tentative D call: TRBD1 (6 bases). This CDR3 has 16 residues. V was trimmed by 6 bases and J by 2 bases, leaving 19 bases between them. Per germline, CDR1 MDHEN and CDR2 SYDVKM. The CDR3 nucleotides are TGTGCCAGCAGCTCCGGGACCTTGGGGGCTCAAGAGACCCAGTACTTC. It encodes CASSSGTLGAQETQYF.

This sequence joins TRBV28 and TRBJ2-7, with TRBD1 identical over 9 bases. Trimming took 9 bases from V and 5 from J; bases not matched to a gene: 17. The CDR3 length is 16 residues. Germline V gives CDR1 MDHEN, CDR2 SYDVKM. CDR3: CASHMGPDRGLNEQYF. For the CDR3, the DNA is TGTGCCAGTCATATGGGACCGGACAGGGGTTTAAACGAGCAGTACTTC.

This clone was seen once. This chain links TRBV7-2 with TRBJ2-7; D remains ambiguous. Germline CDR1 reads SGHTA; CDR2 reads FQGNSA. V gave up 4 bases and J gave up 2 bases, with 3 bases separating them. CDR3 length: 11 residues. CDR3 sequence: CASSSAYEQYF. DNA of the CDR3: TGTGCCAGCAGCTCAGCCTACGAGCAGTACTTC. Based on the CDR3 plus reference TRBV7-2 and TRBJ2-7, the full variable domain is GAGVSQSPSNKVTEKGKDVELRCDPISGHTALYWYRQSLGQGLEFLIYFQGNSAPDKSGLPSDRFSAERTGGSVSTLTIQRTQQEDSAVYLCASSSAYEQYFGPGTRLTVT.

This clone was seen once. The rearrangement links TRBV30 to TRBJ1-6, with 8 bases aligning to TRBD1. V lost 4 bases and J lost 9; bases outside the gene matches: 5. The CDR3 sequence is 13 residues long. The germline V gene encodes CDR1 GTSNPN and CDR2 SVGIG (reference sequence). The CDR3, as DNA: TGTGCCTGGACTCAGGGGGCACTTTCACCCCTCCACTTT. This encodes CAWTQGALSPLHF.

A word on this clone: This CDR3 is also generated by other DNA sequences in the sample. The V gene is TRBV6-5, the J gene TRBJ1-1; D is possibly TRBD1 (6 bases). Trimming removed 4 bases from V and 1 base from J, with 13 bases in between. Germline V gene sequence: CDR1 MNHEY, CDR2 SVGAGI. CDR3 size: 15 residues. The CDR3 protein is CASSSTGSENTEAFF. The CDR3 DNA reads as TGTGCCAGCAGTTCCACAGGGTCCGAGAACACTGAAGCTTTCTTT.

This chain links TRBV6-1 with TRBJ1-2; D remains ambiguous. The germline V gene has CDR1 MNHNS and CDR2 SASEGT. CDR3 size: 11 residues. The V end was cut by 3 bases, the J end by 11 bases, with 10 bases between. The CDR3 here is CASSDTGRYTF. The CDR3 DNA reads TGTGCCAGCAGTGATACGGGTAGATACACCTTC.

The gene calls are TRBV6-6 and TRBJ2-1; D is perhaps TRBD2 (5 bases). CDR3 length: 13 residues. V was clipped by 6 bases and J by 3 bases, with 9 bases between them. Germline V lookup: CDR1 MNHNY, CDR2 SVGAGI (reference sequence). The DNA of the CDR3 is TGTGCCAGCAGACTCGGGAACTACAATGAGCAGTTCTTC. Its translation: CASRLGNYNEQFF.

The rearrangement links TRBV5-6 to TRBJ1-5; 10 bases align to TRBD1. The CDR3 runs 16 residues. Unmatched junction bases numbered 6, after V lost 2 bases and J lost 4 bases. Germline CDR1 and CDR2: SGHDT and YYEEEE. This chain's CDR3 is CASSLRRTGGNQPQHF. CDR3 coding DNA: TGTGCCAGCAGCTTACGACGGACAGGGGGAAATCAGCCCCAGCATTTT.

This chain links TRBV28 with TRBJ1-5; TRBD1 agrees at 7 bases. The CDR3 loop spans 15 amino acids. Trimming took 6 bases from V and 4 from J; bases not matched to a gene: 9. CDR1 and CDR2 (germline): MDHEN, SYDVKM. The CDR3 nucleotides read TGTGCCAGCAGGTCCGCAGGGGGTGAAAATCAGCCCCAGCATTTT. Encoded protein: CASRSAGGENQPQHF.

The chain combines TRBV6-4 with TRBJ1-1; D not certain. The CDR3 is made up of 13 amino acids. V was clipped by 4 bases and J by 3 bases, with 9 bases between them. Germline V gene sequence: CDR1 MRHNA, CDR2 SNTAGT. CDR3 protein: CASSVELYTEAFF. The CDR3 DNA reads as TGTGCCAGCAGTGTCGAGTTGTACACTGAAGCTTTCTTT.

This chain connects TRBV5-4 to TRBJ1-1, with D hard to call. Trimming shortened V by 0 bases and J by 0 bases, and 6 bases separated the two germline ends. There are 14 residues in the CDR3. CDR1 and CDR2 from the germline V gene are SGHNT and YYREEE (reference sequence). This chain's CDR3 is CASSLDYMNTEAFF. As DNA, the CDR3 is TGTGCCAGCAGCTTGGATTACATGAACACTGAAGCTTTCTTT.

This clone was observed a single time. This chain joins TRBV29-1 and TRBJ2-3; 8 bases are shared with TRBD1. The CDR3 is made up of 14 amino acids. Germline assignment: CDR1 SQVTM and CDR2 ANQGSEA. After removal of 5 bases from V and 0 bases from J, the junction contained 4 bases not matched to a gene. DNA of the CDR3: TGCAGCGTTAGGGACAGGCTGAGCACAGATACGCAGTATTTT. Amino acid sequence: CSVRDRLSTDTQYF.

The sample holds one count of this clone. The CDR3 region is CASKQTDYNSPLHF. In DNA form, the CDR3 reads TGTGCCAGCAAGCAGACAGACTATAATTCACCCCTCCACTTT. The chain has TRBV25-1 and TRBJ1-6; D is possibly TRBD1 (5 bases). CDR1 and CDR2 (germline): MGHDK, SYGVNS. With 7 bases removed from V and 3 bases from J, the gap between germline ends came to 10 bases. The CDR3 extends over 14 amino acids.

The chain uses TRBV15 and TRBJ2-7; 7 bases align to TRBD2. V lost 0 bases to trimming and J lost 6 bases; unmatched junction nucleotides: 8. The CDR3 has 15 residues. CDR1 is LNHNV, CDR2 YYDKDF, per germline (reference sequence). As DNA, the CDR3 is TGTGCCACCAGCAGAGATGTTGCGGGAGTTGTCGAGCAGTACTTC. Translation: CATSRDVAGVVEQYF.

The V gene is TRBV5-1, the J gene TRBJ2-7; the match to TRBD2 covers 7 bases. V lost 4 bases, J lost 1 base, and 5 bases stayed unmatched. This CDR3 comprises 14 residues. CDR1 SGHRS and CDR2 YFSETQ come from the germline V gene. CDR3: CASSSGTDSYEQYF. The CDR3 DNA is TGCGCCAGCAGCAGCGGGACGGATTCCTACGAGCAGTACTTC.

The CDR3 protein is CASSLPTGRSGYTF. The CDR3 region has the DNA TGTGCCAGCAGCTTACCGACAGGGAGGTCTGGCTACACCTTC. The chain recombines TRBV7-9 with TRBJ1-2; 7 bases fit TRBD1. The CDR3 is 14 amino acids. The germline V gene has CDR1 SEHNR and CDR2 FQNEAQ (reference sequence). Losses at the gene ends were 2 bases for V and 7 bases for J; bases not matched to a gene: 7.

The chain employs TRBV5-1 and TRBJ1-6; TRBD1 might be the D (5 bases). The V end lost 0 bases, the J end lost 6 bases, and 7 bases lay between the germline ends. The germline CDR1 and CDR2 sequences are SGHRS and YFSETQ. The CDR3 totals 14 residues. The CDR3 here is CASSLEGVNSPLHF. The CDR3 region has the DNA TGCGCCAGCAGCTTGGAAGGGGTTAATTCACCCCTCCACTTT.